The present T cell receptor beta chain was sequenced within a study of T cells in tuberculosis. Between the trimmed V and J ends, which lost 2 bases and 4 bases, there was a span of 5 bases. The CDR3 totals 12 residues. Germline CDR1 reads MDHEN; CDR2 reads SYDVKM. Time point here: new active TB diagnosis, blood taken before or within 7 days of starting treatment. Patients were newly diagnosed, HIV-seronegative, and aged 18 or older. Only in-frame clones appear in the TCRdb table, and some are missing; sequencing was by immunoSEQ multiplex PCR. The sample holds 29,000 or so clones, approximately 90% seen once.

The sequence was collected from an adult with tuberculosis. Source: PBMCs, taken at tuberculosis diagnosis. The chain employs TRBV28 and TRBJ2-5; D not certain. The CDR3 DNA reads TGTGCCAGCAGTTTACCCGGAGAGACCCAGTACTTC. Protein: CASSLPGETQYF.